Following are 15 T cell receptor beta chains from one sample sequenced in a study of cytomegalovirus exposure and HLA in healthy donors. Amplification used 60 Vbeta primers and 13 Jbeta primers. Only in-frame clones appear in the TCRdb table, and some are missing; sequencing was by immunoSEQ multiplex PCR. This sample's clone table lists 200,000 or so clones. Sequencing was performed on PBMCs. The origin of the receptors is a boy aged 10-17 years in good health and CMV-seronegative.

V is TRBV29-1 and J is TRBJ2-3, with D unclear. Germline CDR1 is SQVTM and CDR2 is ANQGSEA. This CDR3 region has 11 residues. The V gene lost 7 bases and the J gene lost 4 bases, with 9 bases spanning the gap. The CDR3 DNA follows: TGCAGCGACTCCAGGTCAGATACGCAGTATTTT. As protein: CSDSRSDTQYF.

CDR3 DNA sequence: TGTGCCAGCAGTGAAGCCGCGCAGGGCACAGATACGCAGTATTTT. It is translated as CASSEAAQGTDTQYF. The V and J genes are TRBV6-1 and TRBJ2-3; D is undetermined. This CDR3 contains 15 residues. The V gene's germline CDR1 is MNHNS and CDR2 SASEGT. V was shortened by 0 bases and J by 1 base, with 8 bases between the two germline ends.

V and J are TRBV29-1 and TRBJ2-3; D ambiguous. V lost 7 bases, J lost 1 base, and 9 bases lay in between. The germline gives CDR1 SQVTM, CDR2 ANQGSEA. CDR3 size: 12 residues. CDR3 loop: CSGFPGTDTQYF. The CDR3 region has the DNA TGCAGCGGCTTTCCAGGCACAGATACGCAGTATTTT.

The chain combines TRBV7-6 with TRBJ1-3; D ambiguous. Between the trimmed V and J ends, which lost 5 bases and 0 bases, there was a span of 11 bases. The CDR3 is made up of 15 amino acids. The germline CDR1 and CDR2 sequences are SGHVS and FNYEAQ. For the CDR3, the DNA is TGTGCCAGCAGCCCGTCAGGTTTCTCTGGAAACACCATATATTTT. This encodes CASSPSGFSGNTIYF.

CDR3 residues: CAWSVLESDRQPQHF. The CDR3 nucleotides read TGTGCCTGGAGTGTACTGGAGTCTGACCGACAGCCCCAGCATTTT. The chain combines TRBV30 with TRBJ1-5; D uncertain. Between the trimmed V and J ends, which lost 0 bases and 7 bases, there was a span of 16 bases. This CDR3 has 15 amino acids. Germline values: CDR1 GTSNPN, CDR2 SVGIG (reference sequence).

CDR3 nucleotide sequence: TGCGCCAGCAGCCGAAGGGTAGCGGGGGGAGATGAGCAGTTCTTC. Translating gives CASSRRVAGGDEQFF. This chain connects TRBV4-1 to TRBJ2-1, with 10 bases aligning to TRBD2. V lost 4 bases to trimming and J lost 8 bases; unmatched junction nucleotides: 8. CDR1 is MGHRA and CDR2 is YSYEKL in the germline V gene. The CDR3 is 15 residues long.

This chain uses TRBV7-9 with TRBJ2-7, with unresolved D. Germline-derived CDR1 and CDR2 are SEHNR and FQNEAQ (reference sequence). Trimming pared 5 bases from V and 3 bases from J, leaving 11 bases between. CDR3 size: 13 residues. CDR3 DNA: TGTGCCAGCAGCACAGCCTCCAGCTACGAGCAGTACTTC. It encodes CASSTASSYEQYF.

The rearrangement joins TRBV9 to TRBJ2-7; TRBD2 matches 9 bases. The J segment lost 6 bases and the V segment lost 7 bases, leaving 5 bases of the junction unmatched. Looked up from germline, CDR1 is SGDLS and CDR2 is YYNGEE. This CDR3 is built from 12 residues. The CDR3 DNA reads as TGTGCCAGCGGGACTAGCCTCGCCGAGCAGTACTTC. The encoded protein is CASGTSLAEQYF.

The chain links TRBV4-1 to TRBJ1-5; TRBD1 matches 9 bases. The CDR3 runs to 17 residues. V was clipped by 2 bases and J by 5 bases; unmatched bases: 10. Germline V CDR1 and CDR2: MGHRA, YSYEKL. The CDR3 nucleotides read TGCGCCAGCAGCCAAACGGGACAGGGCTATATTCATCAGCCCCAGCATTTT. Amino acid sequence: CASSQTGQGYIHQPQHF.

The rearrangement joins TRBV2 to TRBJ2-5; D is perhaps TRBD2 (6 bases). The CDR3 extends over 19 amino acids. V gave up 6 bases and J gave up 0 bases, with 26 bases separating them. Germline lookup yields CDR1 SNHLY and CDR2 FYNNEI. Here the CDR3 DNA reads TGTGCCAGCAGGGCTCCCGCGGGATTCGGGGCAGCCAACCAAGAGACCCAGTACTTC. Translating it yields CASRAPAGFGAANQETQYF.

The chain links TRBV7-8 to TRBJ1-1; 9 bases align to TRBD1. Germline CDR1 is SGHVS and CDR2 is FQNEAQ. The J segment lost 8 bases and the V segment lost 7 bases, leaving 14 bases of the junction unmatched. The CDR3 has 15 residues. In nucleotides, the CDR3 is TGTGCCAGCATCCCACGGTCAGGACAGGGGAGAGAAGCTTTCTTT. Residues: CASIPRSGQGREAFF.

This chain links TRBV19 with TRBJ1-1; D is unclear. The CDR3 extends over 11 amino acids. The V gene lost 9 bases and the J gene lost 5 bases, with 10 bases spanning the gap. CDR1 and CDR2 from the germline V gene are LNHDA and SQIVND (reference sequence). Here the CDR3 reads CASRKETEAFF. Written as DNA, the CDR3 is TGTGCCAGCCGCAAGGAGACTGAAGCTTTCTTT.

This chain joins TRBV7-8 and TRBJ2-7, with D possibly matching TRBD1 (6 bases). With 3 bases removed from V and 4 bases from J, the gap between germline ends came to 13 bases. The CDR3 has 14 amino acids. Germline loops: CDR1 SGHVS, CDR2 FQNEAQ. The CDR3 sequence is CASSFTRGGYEQYF. The CDR3 DNA reads as TGTGCCAGCAGCTTTACAAGAGGGGGATACGAGCAGTACTTC. Full variable domain (outside the CDR3, taken from reference TRBV7-8 and TRBJ2-7): GAGVSQSPRYKVAKRGQDVALRCDPISGHVSLFWYQQALGQGPEFLTYFQNEAQLDKSGLPSDRFFAERPEGSVSTLKIQRTQQEDSAVYLCASSFTRGGYEQYFGPGTRLTVT.

V gene TRBV19 combines with J gene TRBJ2-3, with TRBD2 matching over 7 bases. The CDR3 spans 15 residues. Germline V gene lookup returns CDR1 LNHDA and CDR2 SQIVND (reference sequence). J was trimmed by 2 bases and V by 5 bases; bases with no gene match: 7. In DNA, the CDR3 is TGTGCCAGTAGTCTCGGACTAGGCTACACAGATACGCAGTATTTT. Translated, it gives CASSLGLGYTDTQYF.

The chain uses TRBV6-5 and TRBJ2-2; 9 bases match TRBD1. CDR1 is MNHEY, CDR2 SVGAGI, per germline. This CDR3 contains 16 residues. V shed 2 bases, J shed 3 bases, and the junction held 4 bases outside the gene matches. CDR3 amino acids: CASSYGTGHYTGELFF. The DNA for the CDR3 is TGTGCCAGCAGTTACGGGACAGGGCATTACACCGGGGAGCTGTTTTTT.